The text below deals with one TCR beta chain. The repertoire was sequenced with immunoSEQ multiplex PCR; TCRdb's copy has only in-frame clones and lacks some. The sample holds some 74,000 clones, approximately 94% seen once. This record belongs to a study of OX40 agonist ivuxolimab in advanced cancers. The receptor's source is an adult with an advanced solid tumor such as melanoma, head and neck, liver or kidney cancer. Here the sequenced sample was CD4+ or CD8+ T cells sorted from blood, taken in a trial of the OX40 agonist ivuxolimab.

CDR3 sequence reads: CASSEQGALQETQYF. The CDR3 bases are TGTGCCAGCAGCGAACAGGGGGCACTGCAAGAGACCCAGTACTTC. The rearrangement uses TRBV7-9 and TRBJ2-5, with 9 bases matching TRBD1. V shed 5 bases, J shed 2 bases, and the junction held 6 bases outside the gene matches. Germline V gives CDR1 SEHNR, CDR2 FQNEAQ (reference sequence). CDR3 length: 15 amino acids.